This T cell receptor beta chain originates from a study of CD8+CD57+ T cells in acquired aplastic anemia (dated by TCRdb to the late 2010s). For the study in its entirety: Extracted DNA from sorted CD4+ and CD8+ cells averaged around 3.5 ug, ranging from roughly 0.17 to 27.4 ug. Healthy donor samples averaged about 9.9 million reads for CD4+ and 11 million to 13 million for CD8+ cells.

TCR repertoires of sorted CD4+ and CD8+ blood T cells from severe aplastic anemia patients and healthy subjects were deep-sequenced in the study. Ficoll-Paque density gradient centrifugation was used to isolate peripheral blood mononuclear cells. CD4+ and CD8+ T cells were sorted by FACS or magnetic beads before DNA extraction. Genomic DNA served as template for TCR beta VDJ combination and CDR3 sequence profiling. TCR repertoire sequencing was run on an Illumina HiSeq 2000. From the authors' description of their analysis: TRBV/TRBJ rearrangement plots, CDR3 size and DJ length profiles, and Simpson's diversity index were used to assess repertoires. The most abundant DNA sequence in the deep sequencing data was taken as the immunodominant clone. CDR3 amino acid sequences were checked for sharing across subjects and were also compared against the VDJdb database and published repertoires. TCRdb reanalyzed the raw reads on its own, using fastp at Q25 for trimming and MiXCR for clone calling, and kept in-frame beta chains. Each CDR3 protein gets just one entry, which takes the most common genes and DNA from the rows behind it. TCRdb's processing, not the authors' own work, is the source of the V and J calls. Recorded for this sample are 98,000 or so distinct CDR3 sequences; under 60% of them occurred a single time. Together, the top ten hold roughly a third of the sample.

Here is what the overall study found, with its caveats: No significant difference in CD8+ Simpson's diversity was found between patients and healthy controls (P=0.060). Although some 28 CD8+ CDR3 sequences were shared by patients and controls, these sequences appeared highly expressed in patients and within the immunodominant clones of patients.

The germline V gene gives CDR1 as SGDLS and CDR2 as YYNGEE. V and J are truncated by 3 bases and 8 bases respectively, leaving an intervening sequence of 17 bases. Counted from cysteine to phenylalanine, this CDR3 has 14 amino acids. Just CDR3 DNA is preserved here, 42 bases in frame from base 1. At least ten counts were recorded for this clonotype. The clone's antigen remains unknown. Base quality data are lacking; no much larger clone is found one base away. Source material: sorted CD4+, CD8+, or CD8+CD57+ T cells (not recorded which) from PBMCs. The source of this sequence is a human donor in good health, serving as a control. The chain is encoded by TRBV9 joined to TRBJ1-2, with the identity of the D gene unclear. The bases are TGTGCCAGCAGCGCCCGACTCGGGGAGGTCGGCTACACCTTC. Its protein product is CASSARLGEVGYTF.